The rows below give T cell receptor beta chains drawn from one sample of a study of T cell changes during pregnancy in multiple sclerosis. TCRdb keeps only in-frame clones here, not all; method: immunoSEQ multiplex PCR. The sample lists around 70,000 clones, roughly 89% seen once, with under 2% in the top ten. Here the sequenced sample was peripheral blood, taken in the second trimester of pregnancy. The source of these receptors is a female donor with multiple sclerosis, enrolled in a pregnancy study. Both conserved end residues are part of each CDR3.

j_gene: TRBJ2-7
v_gene: TRBV6-6
CDR3aa: CATKEYISYEQYF

j_gene: TRBJ2-2
v_gene: TRBV5-4
CDR3aa: CASRLGLDRTGELFF

j_gene: TRBJ2-7
v_gene: TRBV28
CDR3aa: CASGSGQNEQYF

j_gene: TRBJ2-1
v_gene: TRBV7-8
CDR3aa: CASSLEGGVEQFF

j_gene: TRBJ2-2
v_gene: TRBV5-5
CDR3aa: CASSGPGVDGELFF

j_gene: TRBJ1-2
v_gene: TRBV7-8
CDR3aa: CASSPILNWTGNGYTF

j_gene: TRBJ2-5
v_gene: TRBV29-1
CDR3aa: CSVVIAGETQYF

j_gene: TRBJ2-7
v_gene: TRBV6-1
CDR3aa: CATCLTGGYEQYF

j_gene: TRBJ1-6
v_gene: TRBV6-1
CDR3aa: CASSEGGPGQVLFSPLHF

j_gene: TRBJ2-1
v_gene: TRBV9
CDR3aa: CASSAPLSETYSYNEQFF

j_gene: TRBJ1-2
v_gene: TRBV27
CDR3aa: CASSLGTANYGYTF

j_gene: TRBJ2-5
v_gene: TRBV5-1
CDR3aa: CASTWGRGYQETQYF

j_gene: TRBJ2-7
v_gene: TRBV10-3
CDR3aa: CAIRGLGIYEQYF

j_gene: TRBJ2-3
v_gene: TRBV27
CDR3aa: CASSPLLRSPLGDTQYF

j_gene: TRBJ1-4
v_gene: TRBV5-4
CDR3aa: CASSSKQGINEKLFF

j_gene: TRBJ2-5
v_gene: TRBV9
CDR3aa: CASSVAFGGGSQETQYF

j_gene: TRBJ2-5
v_gene: TRBV7-9
CDR3aa: CASSLYPPGGLWQTQYF

j_gene: TRBJ2-1
v_gene: TRBV7-7
CDR3aa: CASSLLLGSYNEQFF

j_gene: TRBJ1-6
v_gene: TRBV27
CDR3aa: CASSPGVSPLHF

j_gene: TRBJ2-1
v_gene: TRBV7-8
CDR3aa: CASSFGRGNEQFF

j_gene: TRBJ2-5
v_gene: TRBV7-3
CDR3aa: CASSPRDSPETQYF

j_gene: TRBJ2-5
v_gene: TRBV5-6
CDR3aa: CASSAPRVGPEWETQYF

j_gene: TRBJ2-5
v_gene: TRBV2
CDR3aa: CASSDRDSETQYF

j_gene: TRBJ2-4
v_gene: TRBV11-2
CDR3aa: CASSANRGSDIQYF

j_gene: TRBJ2-2
v_gene: TRBV18
CDR3aa: CASSPDPNSLSRELFF

j_gene: TRBJ2-5
v_gene: TRBV7-8
CDR3aa: CASSLAGVETQYF